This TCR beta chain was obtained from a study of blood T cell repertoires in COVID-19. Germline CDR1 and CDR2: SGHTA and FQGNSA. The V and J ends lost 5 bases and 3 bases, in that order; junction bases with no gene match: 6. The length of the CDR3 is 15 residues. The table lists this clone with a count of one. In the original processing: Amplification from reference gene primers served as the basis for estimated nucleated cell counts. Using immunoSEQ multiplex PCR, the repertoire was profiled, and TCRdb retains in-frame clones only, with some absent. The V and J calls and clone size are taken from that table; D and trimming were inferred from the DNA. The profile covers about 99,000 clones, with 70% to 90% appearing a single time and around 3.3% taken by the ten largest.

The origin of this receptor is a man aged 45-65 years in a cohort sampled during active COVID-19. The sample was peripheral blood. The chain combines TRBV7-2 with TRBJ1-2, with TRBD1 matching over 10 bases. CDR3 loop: CASSLLTGGDYGYTF. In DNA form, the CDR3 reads TGTGCCAGCAGCCTCCTGACAGGGGGCGACTATGGCTACACCTTC.